The clone carrying this T cell receptor beta chain was counted a single time. This entry belongs to a study of blood T cell repertoires in COVID-19. Across the whole study: Samples representing acute and convalescent COVID-19 were sourced from the United States, Italy and Spain. Sources were T cells, B-cell-depleted T cells, or PBMCs; the material itself was cDNA or gDNA.

Patients from Seattle were sampled longitudinally, starting during active infection. In the original processing: Quantification of nucleated cells was approximated via reference gene primer amplification. Repertoires were generated with immunoSEQ multiplex PCR, while TCRdb's copy carries only in-frame clones and drops some. V and J calls and clone size are as listed in that table; D and trimming were resolved from the DNA. The table lists a few hundred thousand clones, 88% of them singletons. The CDR3 is 16 residues long. V lost 4 bases and J lost 4; bases outside the gene matches: 7. Germline CDR1 is MGHRA and CDR2 is YSYEKL.

The sequence derives from a woman between 50 and 59 years old with COVID-19, enrolled during active disease. The sequenced sample was peripheral blood. The chain carries TRBV4-1 and TRBJ1-3; 10 positions match TRBD1. The CDR3 loop is CASSRGTGATGNTIYF. In nucleotides, the CDR3 is TGCGCCAGCAGCCGCGGGACAGGGGCAACAGGAAACACCATATATTTT.